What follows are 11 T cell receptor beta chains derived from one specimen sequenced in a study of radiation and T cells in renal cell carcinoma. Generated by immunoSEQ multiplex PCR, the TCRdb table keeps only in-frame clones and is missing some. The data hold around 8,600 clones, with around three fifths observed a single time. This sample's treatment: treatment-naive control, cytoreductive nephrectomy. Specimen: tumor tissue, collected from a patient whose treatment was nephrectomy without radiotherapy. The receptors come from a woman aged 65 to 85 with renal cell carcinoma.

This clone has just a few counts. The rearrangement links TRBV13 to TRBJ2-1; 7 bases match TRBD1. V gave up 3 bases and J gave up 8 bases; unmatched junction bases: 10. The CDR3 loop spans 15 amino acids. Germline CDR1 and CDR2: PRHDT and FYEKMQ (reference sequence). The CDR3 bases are TGTGCCAGCAGCTTGAGACAGGGTAACCACCATGAGCAGTTCTTC. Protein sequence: CASSLRQGNHHEQFF.

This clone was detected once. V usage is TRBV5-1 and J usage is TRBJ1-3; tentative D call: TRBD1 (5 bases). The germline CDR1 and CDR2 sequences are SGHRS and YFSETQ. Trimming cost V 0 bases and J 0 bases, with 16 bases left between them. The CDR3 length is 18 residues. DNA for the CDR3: TGCGCCAGCAGCTTGGAACCGAACGGGGCCAGCTCTGGAAACACCATATATTTT. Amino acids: CASSLEPNGASSGNTIYF.

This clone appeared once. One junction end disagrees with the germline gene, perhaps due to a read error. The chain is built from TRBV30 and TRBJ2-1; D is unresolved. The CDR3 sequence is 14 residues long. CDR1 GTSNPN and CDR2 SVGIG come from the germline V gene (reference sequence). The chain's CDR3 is CAWSEGPTYDEQFF. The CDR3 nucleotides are TGTGCCTGGAGTGAGGGCCCCACCTACGATGAGCAGTTCTTC.

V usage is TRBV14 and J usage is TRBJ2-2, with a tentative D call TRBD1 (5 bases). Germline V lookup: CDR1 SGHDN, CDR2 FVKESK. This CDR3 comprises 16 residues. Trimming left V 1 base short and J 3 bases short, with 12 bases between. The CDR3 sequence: CASSQALGRDTGELFF. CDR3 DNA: TGTGCCAGCAGCCAAGCTTTGGGCAGGGACACCGGGGAGCTGTTTTTT.

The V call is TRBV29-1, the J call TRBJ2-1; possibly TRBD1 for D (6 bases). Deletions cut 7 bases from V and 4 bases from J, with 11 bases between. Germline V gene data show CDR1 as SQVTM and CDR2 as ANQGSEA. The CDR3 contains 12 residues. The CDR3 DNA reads TGCAGCGCCGCCGGACAGTACAATGAGCAGTTCTTC. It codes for CSAAGQYNEQFF.

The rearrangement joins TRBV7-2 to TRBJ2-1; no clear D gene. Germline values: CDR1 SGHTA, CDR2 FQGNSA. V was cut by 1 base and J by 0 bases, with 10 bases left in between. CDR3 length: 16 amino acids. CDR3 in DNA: TGTGCCAGCAGCTTAGACGGCGGCAGCTCCTACAATGAGCAGTTCTTC. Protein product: CASSLDGGSSYNEQFF.

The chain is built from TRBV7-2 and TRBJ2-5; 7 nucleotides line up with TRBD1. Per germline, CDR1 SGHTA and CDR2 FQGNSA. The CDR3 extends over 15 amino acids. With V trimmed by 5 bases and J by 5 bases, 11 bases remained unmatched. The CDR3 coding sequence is TGTGCCAGCAGCCAAGAGGGGGCGGCCCGGGAGACCCAGTACTTC. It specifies CASSQEGAARETQYF.

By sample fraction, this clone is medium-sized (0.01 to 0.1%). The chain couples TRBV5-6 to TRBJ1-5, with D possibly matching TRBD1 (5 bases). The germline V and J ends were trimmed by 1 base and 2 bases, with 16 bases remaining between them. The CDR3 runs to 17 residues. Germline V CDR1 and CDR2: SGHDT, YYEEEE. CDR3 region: CASSLLMQGSGNQPQHF. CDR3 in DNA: TGTGCCAGCAGCTTGCTGATGCAGGGAAGTGGCAATCAGCCCCAGCATTTT.

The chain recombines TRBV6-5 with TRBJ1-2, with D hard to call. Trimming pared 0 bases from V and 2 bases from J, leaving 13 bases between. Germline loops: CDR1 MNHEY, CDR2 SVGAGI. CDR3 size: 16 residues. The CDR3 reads CASSYSTLLLNYGYTF. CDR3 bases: TGTGCCAGCAGTTACTCGACACTCCTGTTAAACTATGGCTACACCTTC.

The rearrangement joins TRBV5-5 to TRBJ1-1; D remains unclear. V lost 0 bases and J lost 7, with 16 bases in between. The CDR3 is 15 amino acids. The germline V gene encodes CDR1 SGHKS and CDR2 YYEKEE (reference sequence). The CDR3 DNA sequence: TGTGCCAGCAGCTTGGGAGGTGCGGCGTACTATGAAGCTTTCTTT. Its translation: CASSLGGAAYYEAFF.

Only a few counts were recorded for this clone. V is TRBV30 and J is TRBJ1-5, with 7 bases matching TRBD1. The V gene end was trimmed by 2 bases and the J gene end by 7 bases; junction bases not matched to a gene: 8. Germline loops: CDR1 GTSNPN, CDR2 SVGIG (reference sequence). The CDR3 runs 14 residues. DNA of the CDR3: TGTGCCTGGAGTCGGACAGGAAGAGGACAGCCCCAGCATTTT. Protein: CAWSRTGRGQPQHF.